The 15 T cell receptor beta chains given below trace back to one sample, sequenced in a study of control samples from healthy donors and cancer patients. Clones were read by immunoSEQ multiplex PCR, and TCRdb kept only the in-frame ones, dropping some. The data hold tens of thousands of clones, with approximately 87% observed a single time. The specimen sequenced was PBMCs. These receptors were collected from a woman aged 45-65 years with head and neck cancer.

The gene calls are TRBV11-2 and TRBJ1-2, with D unclear. Trimming cost V 1 base and J 1 base, with 4 bases left between them. This CDR3 is built from 13 residues. Germline loops: CDR1 SGHAT, CDR2 FQNNGV. For the CDR3, the DNA is TGTGCCAGCAGCTTAGGAGTTAACTATGGCTACACCTTC. It specifies CASSLGVNYGYTF. Supplemented by reference TRBV11-2 and TRBJ1-2, the full variable domain reads EAGVAQSPRYKIIEKRQSVAFWCNPISGHATLYWYQQILGQGPKLLIQFQNNGVVDDSQLPKDRFSAERLKGVDSTLKIQPAKLEDSAVYLCASSLGVNYGYTFGSGTRLTVV.

V and J are TRBV28 and TRBJ1-6; D unresolved. This CDR3 is built from 16 residues. Germline CDR1 is MDHEN and CDR2 is SYDVKM. V was clipped by 2 bases and J by 0 bases, with 8 bases between them. The CDR3 loop reads CASSLEAGSYNSPLHF. CDR3 sequence (DNA): TGTGCCAGCAGTTTAGAGGCTGGCTCCTATAATTCACCCCTCCACTTT.

The gene calls are TRBV28 and TRBJ2-5; D assignment may be TRBD1 or TRBD2 (6 bases each). Germline loops: CDR1 MDHEN, CDR2 SYDVKM. The CDR3 spans 12 residues. Trimming cost V 5 bases and J 14 bases, with 18 bases left between them. CDR3 sequence: CASSPPGGGYYF. CDR3 bases: TGTGCCAGCAGTCCCCCCGGGGGCGGGTATTACTTC.

The chain employs TRBV5-5 and TRBJ2-1, with D possibly TRBD2 on 7 matching bases. Trimming took 6 bases from V and 7 from J, leaving 23 bases between them. Germline V gene lookup returns CDR1 SGHKS and CDR2 YYEKEE (reference sequence). The CDR3 runs 16 residues. Here the CDR3 reads CASNPRGGASFNEQFF. Written as DNA, the CDR3 is TGTGCCAGCAACCCTCGAGGGGGGGCCAGTTTTAATGAGCAGTTCTTC.

This clone occurred once. The V call is TRBV4-3, the J call TRBJ2-7; D gene unclear. The CDR3 has 15 amino acids. The V end was cut by 0 bases, the J end by 0 bases, with 9 bases between. Germline V gene data show CDR1 as LGHNA and CDR2 as YSLEER. CDR3 coding DNA: TGCGCCAGCAGCCAAGATCGGGTGGGCTCCTACGAGCAGTACTTC. The encoded protein is CASSQDRVGSYEQYF.

The chain employs TRBV5-1 and TRBJ1-1; 8 nucleotides line up with TRBD1. The V gene's germline CDR1 is SGHRS and CDR2 YFSETQ. This CDR3 has 15 residues. V dropped 4 bases and J dropped 1; count of bases not matched to a gene: 6. Here the CDR3 DNA reads TGCGCCAGCAGCATAACCGGGACAGGGAACACTGAAGCTTTCTTT. Residues: CASSITGTGNTEAFF.

This clone is a singleton in its sample. J is TRBJ2-3 and V is TRBV12-3 or TRBV12-4, with TRBD2 as a possible D gene (6 bases). CDR3 size: 12 residues. V lost 3 bases and J lost 6, with 7 bases in between. The CDR3 DNA is TGTGCCAGCAGTTTCCGGGGGGATACGCAGTATTTT. This sequence encodes CASSFRGDTQYF.

The chain links TRBV27 to TRBJ2-7, with 9 bases aligning to TRBD1. The germline CDR1 and CDR2 sequences are MNHEY and SMNVEV (reference sequence). The CDR3 has 14 amino acids. With V trimmed by 5 bases and J by 3 bases, 5 bases remained unmatched. CDR3: CASSRRGQGYEQYF. The CDR3 region has the DNA TGTGCCAGCAGTCGTCGGGGACAGGGCTACGAGCAGTACTTC.

The genes are TRBV7-2 and TRBJ2-1; 8 bases match TRBD2. The CDR3 loop spans 14 amino acids. Per germline, CDR1 SGHTA and CDR2 FQGNSA. Germline trimming cut 2 bases from V and 8 bases from J; bases unmatched to any gene: 5. CDR3 sequence: CASSLTGGSHEQFF. DNA of the CDR3: TGTGCCAGCAGCTTAACGGGGGGGTCCCATGAGCAGTTCTTC.

The chain has TRBV3-1 (or the pseudogene TRBV3-2) and TRBJ1-4, with D unresolved. Trimming took off 5 bases at V and 4 bases at J, with 11 bases between the two ends. CDR3 size: 14 residues. Germline lookup yields CDR1 LGHDT and CDR2 YNNKEL (reference sequence). Written as DNA, the CDR3 is TGTGCCAGCAGCTCTCCAGTGGGTAATGAAAAACTGTTTTTT. It encodes CASSSPVGNEKLFF.

This clone has only one observation. The chain couples TRBV11-2 to TRBJ2-5; 12 positions agree with TRBD2. The CDR3 has 18 amino acids. V lost 5 bases, J lost 5 bases, and 15 bases stayed unmatched. Germline lookup yields CDR1 SGHAT and CDR2 FQNNGV. In DNA, the CDR3 is TGTGCCAGCAGCCCCCAGAGTACTAGCGGGGGGACAAGGGAGACCCAGTACTTC. Amino acid sequence: CASSPQSTSGGTRETQYF.

There are a few counts of this clone. The chain recombines TRBV15 with TRBJ1-1, with D unclear. Germline CDR1 LNHNV, CDR2 YYDKDF (reference sequence). CDR3 length: 13 residues. The V end was cut by 0 bases, the J end by 7 bases, with 9 bases between. CDR3 DNA: TGTGCCACCAGCAGAGAAGTGTCAGGTGAAGCTTTCTTT. It is translated as CATSREVSGEAFF.

This chain connects TRBV4-3 to TRBJ2-3, with D possibly TRBD2 on 6 matching bases. Germline CDR1 is LGHNA and CDR2 is YSLEER. This CDR3 has 15 amino acids. The V and J ends lost 0 bases and 4 bases respectively, with 11 bases between them. The CDR3 sequence: CASSQDTGEADTQYF. CDR3 DNA sequence: TGCGCCAGCAGCCAAGATACGGGGGAGGCAGATACGCAGTATTTT.

CDR3 amino acids: CASSLAIGRSANYGYTF. The CDR3 region has the DNA TGTGCCAGCAGCTTAGCGATTGGGAGGTCAGCTAACTATGGCTACACCTTC. The gene calls are TRBV7-2 and TRBJ1-2; D is ambiguous. Germline V gene data show CDR1 as SGHTA and CDR2 as FQGNSA. Deletions cut 0 bases from V and 0 bases from J, with 14 bases between. This CDR3 is built from 17 residues.

This clone was seen more than once but under ten times. This chain links TRBV6-4 with TRBJ2-3; 11 bases are a match to TRBD1. The germline V gene encodes CDR1 MRHNA and CDR2 SNTAGT. V lost 2 bases to trimming and J lost 3 bases; unmatched junction nucleotides: 7. The CDR3 is 17 amino acids. The CDR3, as DNA: TGTGCCAGCAGTGACGTACCGGGGACAGGGGGGACAGATACGCAGTATTTT. Amino acid sequence: CASSDVPGTGGTDTQYF.